This TCR beta chain appears in the sequencing data of a study of T cell responses to AZD1222 COVID-19 vaccine. The assay was immunoSEQ multiplex PCR, and TCRdb's table has in-frame clones only and misses some. The table has roughly 53,000 clones, more than 70% seen once; the top ten hold roughly a fifth. The CDR3 length is 16 residues. Germline-derived CDR1 and CDR2 are SEHNR and FQNEAQ (reference sequence). Deletions cut 3 bases from V and 0 bases from J, with 13 bases between. The receptor was isolated from an adult in good health. Sequenced here: peripheral blood, sampled on day 0 of MenACWY control vaccination. The chain joins TRBV7-9 to TRBJ2-3; D unresolved. CDR3 loop: CASSFQFTYSTDTQYF. The CDR3 DNA is TGTGCCAGCAGCTTCCAATTTACTTACAGCACAGATACGCAGTATTTT.